The 4 T cell receptor beta chains given below trace back to one sample, sequenced in a study of T cell changes during pregnancy in multiple sclerosis. Assay: immunoSEQ multiplex PCR; the TCRdb copy retains only in-frame clones and omits some. The sample lists 45,000 to 60,000 clones, 80% to 95% seen once, with 0.61% in the top ten. The sample here was CD4+ T cells from peripheral blood mononuclear cells, taken after pregnancy. These receptors were obtained from a female donor in good health, enrolled as a control in a pregnancy study.

This sequence joins TRBV20-1 and TRBJ1-1; D may be TRBD1 (6 bases). There are 11 residues in the CDR3. V dropped 5 bases and J dropped 8 bases, with 12 bases sitting between them. Germline V gives CDR1 DFQATT, CDR2 SNEGSKA (reference sequence). The CDR3 region is CSARGQGEAFF. As DNA, the CDR3 is TGCAGTGCTCGAGGGCAGGGGGAAGCTTTCTTT.

This chain joins TRBV28 and TRBJ2-1; TRBD2 matches 8 bases. This CDR3 is built from 17 residues. The germline V gene has CDR1 MDHEN and CDR2 SYDVKM. V trimming: 4 bases; J trimming: 0 bases; junction bases outside the gene matches: 8. Written as DNA, the CDR3 is TGTGCCAGCAGTTCAGATAGCGGGATAATCTCCTACAATGAGCAGTTCTTC. Amino acid sequence: CASSSDSGIISYNEQFF.

The rearrangement joins TRBV14 to TRBJ2-3; D is unresolved. Germline V gives CDR1 SGHDN, CDR2 FVKESK. V dropped 4 bases and J dropped 3 bases, with 11 bases sitting between them. CDR3 length: 14 amino acids. The CDR3 is CASSRAAMTDTQYF. CDR3 DNA: TGTGCCAGCAGCCGCGCGGCGATGACAGATACGCAGTATTTT.

The rearrangement uses TRBV5-6 and TRBJ1-1; 7 bases are shared with TRBD1. The germline gives CDR1 SGHDT, CDR2 YYEEEE. This CDR3 is built from 17 residues. V gave up 5 bases and J gave up 4 bases; unmatched junction bases: 17. CDR3 region: CASSTPGQWVLGTEAFF. CDR3 in DNA: TGTGCCAGCAGTACACCGGGACAGTGGGTTTTGGGCACTGAAGCTTTCTTT.